This record concerns one TCR beta chain sequence. The germline V and J ends were trimmed by 5 bases and 2 bases, with 12 bases remaining between them. The germline V gene has CDR1 SGHVS and CDR2 FQNEAQ. There are 14 residues in the CDR3. These data are taken from a study of blood T cell repertoires in COVID-19. Study information: COVID-19 samples, acute and convalescent, were from the United States, Italy and Spain.

The study recruited people aged 18 to 89 years across about two dozen US areas. Measured with immunoSEQ multiplex PCR; TCRdb has only the in-frame clones, and not every one. Here the sample spans approximately 250,000 clones, around 85% being singletons. This sequence joins TRBV7-8 and TRBJ1-2; D might be TRBD1 (5 bases). Sequencing was performed on PBMCs or T cells enriched from blood (not recorded which). The TCR was taken from a woman aged 45-65 years with acute COVID-19. CDR3 nucleotides: TGTGCCAGCAGCCTGGTGGGGGGGAACTATGGCTACACCTTC. Protein product: CASSLVGGNYGYTF. Using reference TRBV7-8 and TRBJ1-2 for the parts outside the CDR3, the full variable domain is GAGVSQSPRYKVAKRGQDVALRCDPISGHVSLFWYQQALGQGPEFLTYFQNEAQLDKSGLPSDRFFAERPEGSVSTLKIQRTQQEDSAVYLCASSLVGGNYGYTFGSGTRLTVV.